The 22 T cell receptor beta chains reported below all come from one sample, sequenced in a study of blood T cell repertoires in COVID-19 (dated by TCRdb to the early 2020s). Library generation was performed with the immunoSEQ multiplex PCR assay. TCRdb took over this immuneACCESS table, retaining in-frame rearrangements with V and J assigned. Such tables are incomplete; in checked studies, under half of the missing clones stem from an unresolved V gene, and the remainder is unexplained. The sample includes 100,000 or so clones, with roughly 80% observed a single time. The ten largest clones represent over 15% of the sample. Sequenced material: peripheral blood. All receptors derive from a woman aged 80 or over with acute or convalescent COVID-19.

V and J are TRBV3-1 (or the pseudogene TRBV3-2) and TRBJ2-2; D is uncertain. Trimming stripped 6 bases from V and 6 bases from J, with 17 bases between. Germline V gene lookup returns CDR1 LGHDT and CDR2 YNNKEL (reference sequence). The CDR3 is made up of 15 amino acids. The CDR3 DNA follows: TGTGCCAGCAGAGAGAGACACAGTTTCTCCGGGGAGCTGTTTTTT. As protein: CASRERHSFSGELFF.

The CDR3 DNA sequence: TGTGCCAGTAGTATAGGCCGAGAGAGTCGCGGCTACACCTTC. This codes for CASSIGRESRGYTF. V and J are TRBV19 and TRBJ1-2; no reliable D call. Germline CDR1 reads LNHDA; CDR2 reads SQIVND (reference sequence). Trimming left V 1 base short and J 8 bases short, with 14 bases between. CDR3 length: 14 amino acids.

CDR3 in DNA: TGTGCCAGCAGCCTAAGGGGAACAGGGGAGATTCAGTACTTC. Translated: CASSLRGTGEIQYF. V usage is TRBV3-1 (or the pseudogene TRBV3-2) and J usage is TRBJ2-4, with 7 bases identical to TRBD1. CDR3 length: 14 amino acids. Trimming took 4 bases from V and 10 from J; bases not matched to a gene: 10. The germline CDR1 and CDR2 sequences are LGHDT and YNNKEL (reference sequence).

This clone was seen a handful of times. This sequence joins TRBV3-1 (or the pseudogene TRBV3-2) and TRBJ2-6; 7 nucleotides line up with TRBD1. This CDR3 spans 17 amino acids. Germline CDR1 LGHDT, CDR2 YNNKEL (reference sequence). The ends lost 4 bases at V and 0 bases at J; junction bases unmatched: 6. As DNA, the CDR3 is TGTGCCAGCAGCCCCACAGGGGCTATCTCTGGGGCCAACGTCCTGACTTTC. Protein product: CASSPTGAISGANVLTF.

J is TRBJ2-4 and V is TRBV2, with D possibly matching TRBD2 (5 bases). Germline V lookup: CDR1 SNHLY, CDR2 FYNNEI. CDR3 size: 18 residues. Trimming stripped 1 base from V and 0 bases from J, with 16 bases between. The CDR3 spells CASSEEFEGTLAKNIQYF. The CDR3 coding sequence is TGTGCCAGCAGTGAAGAATTTGAGGGAACCCTAGCCAAAAACATTCAGTACTTC. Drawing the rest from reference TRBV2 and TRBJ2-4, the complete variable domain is EPEVTQTPSHQVTQMGQEVILRCVPISNHLYFYWYRQILGQKVEFLVSFYNNEISEKSEIFDDQFSVERPDGSNFTLKIRSTKLEDSAMYFCASSEEFEGTLAKNIQYFGAGTRLSVL.

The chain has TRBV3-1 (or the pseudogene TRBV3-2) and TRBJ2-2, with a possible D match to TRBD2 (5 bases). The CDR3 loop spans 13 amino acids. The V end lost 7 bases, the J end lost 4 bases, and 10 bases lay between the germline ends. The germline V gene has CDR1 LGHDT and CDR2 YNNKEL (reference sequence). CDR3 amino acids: CASTSHATGELFF. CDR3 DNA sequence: TGTGCCAGCACTAGCCACGCCACCGGGGAGCTGTTTTTT.

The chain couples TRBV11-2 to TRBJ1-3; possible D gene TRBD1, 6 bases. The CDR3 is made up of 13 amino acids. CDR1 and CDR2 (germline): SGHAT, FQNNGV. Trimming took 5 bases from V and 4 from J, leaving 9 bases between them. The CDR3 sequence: CASSVDSGNTIYF. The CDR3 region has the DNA TGTGCCAGCAGCGTGGACAGCGGAAACACCATATATTTT.

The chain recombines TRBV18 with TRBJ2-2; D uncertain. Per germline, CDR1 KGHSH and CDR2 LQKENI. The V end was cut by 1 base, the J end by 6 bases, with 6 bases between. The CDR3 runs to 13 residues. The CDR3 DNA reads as TGTGCCAGCTCACCACACATTGCCGGGGAGCTGTTTTTT. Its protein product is CASSPHIAGELFF.

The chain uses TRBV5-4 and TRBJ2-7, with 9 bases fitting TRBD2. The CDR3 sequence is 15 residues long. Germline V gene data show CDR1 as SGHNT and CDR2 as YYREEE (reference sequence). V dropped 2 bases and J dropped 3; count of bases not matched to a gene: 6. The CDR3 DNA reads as TGTGCCAGCAGCTTTAGCGGGAGTTCTAACTACGAGCAGTACTTC. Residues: CASSFSGSSNYEQYF.

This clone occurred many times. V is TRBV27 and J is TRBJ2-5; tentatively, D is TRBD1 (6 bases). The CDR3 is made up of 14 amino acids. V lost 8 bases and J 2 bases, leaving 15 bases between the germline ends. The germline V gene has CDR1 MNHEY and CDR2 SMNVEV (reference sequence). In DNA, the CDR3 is TGTGCCAGCGGCCCCGGACAGCTTCAAGAGACCCAGTACTTC. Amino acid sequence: CASGPGQLQETQYF.

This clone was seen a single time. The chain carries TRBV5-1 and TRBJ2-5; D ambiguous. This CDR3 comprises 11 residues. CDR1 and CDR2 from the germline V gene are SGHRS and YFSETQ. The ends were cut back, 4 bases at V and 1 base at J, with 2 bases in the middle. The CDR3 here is CASSLQETQYF. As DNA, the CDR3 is TGCGCCAGCAGCCTCCAAGAGACCCAGTACTTC.

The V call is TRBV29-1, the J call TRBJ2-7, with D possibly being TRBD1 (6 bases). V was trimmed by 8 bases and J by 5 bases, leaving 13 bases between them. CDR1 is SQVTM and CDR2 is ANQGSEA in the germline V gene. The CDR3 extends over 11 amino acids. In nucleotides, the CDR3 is TGCAGCACCTGGGACAATAACGAGCAGTACGTC. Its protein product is CSTWDNNEQYV.

CDR3 coding DNA: TGTGCCAGCAGCCAAGATGAACGGACTGAAGCTTTCTTT. This encodes CASSQDERTEAFF. The V call is TRBV3-1 (or the pseudogene TRBV3-2), the J call TRBJ1-1; D remains unclear. V lost 0 bases to trimming and J lost 5 bases, with 7 bases between them. The CDR3 is 13 residues long. CDR1 LGHDT and CDR2 YNNKEL come from the germline V gene (reference sequence).

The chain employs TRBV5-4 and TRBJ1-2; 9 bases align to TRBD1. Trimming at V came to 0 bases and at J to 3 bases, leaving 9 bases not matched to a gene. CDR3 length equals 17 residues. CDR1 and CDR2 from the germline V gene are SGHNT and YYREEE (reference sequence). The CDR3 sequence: CASSLALGTGFDYGYTF. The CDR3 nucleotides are TGTGCCAGCAGCTTGGCCCTTGGGACAGGGTTTGACTATGGCTACACCTTC. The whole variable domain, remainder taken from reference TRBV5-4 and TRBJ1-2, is ETGVTQSPTHLIKTRGQQVTLRCSSQSGHNTVSWYQQALGQGPQFIFQYYREEENGRGNFPPRFSGLQFPNYSSELNVNALELDDSALYLCASSLALGTGFDYGYTFGSGTRLTVV.

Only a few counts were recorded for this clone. In DNA, the CDR3 is TGCAGCGTTGGCGCTAGCGGGAGACACAATGAGCAGTTCTTC. This gives the protein CSVGASGRHNEQFF. The chain uses TRBV29-1 and TRBJ2-1; 10 positions match TRBD2. Germline loops: CDR1 SQVTM, CDR2 ANQGSEA. The V and J ends lost 4 bases and 5 bases, in that order; junction bases with no gene match: 5. The length of the CDR3 is 14 residues.

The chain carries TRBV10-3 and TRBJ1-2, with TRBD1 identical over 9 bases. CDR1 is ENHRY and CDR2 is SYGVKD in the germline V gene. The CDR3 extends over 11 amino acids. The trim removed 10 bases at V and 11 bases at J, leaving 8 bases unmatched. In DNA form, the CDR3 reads TGTGCCACCACGGGACAGGGTGGATACACCTTC. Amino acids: CATTGQGGYTF.

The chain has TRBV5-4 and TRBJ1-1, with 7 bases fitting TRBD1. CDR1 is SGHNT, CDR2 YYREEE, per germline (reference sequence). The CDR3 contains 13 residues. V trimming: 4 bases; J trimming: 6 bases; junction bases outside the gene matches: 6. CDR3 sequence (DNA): TGTGCCAGCAGCCAGGACAGGTTCCCTGAAGCTTTCTTT. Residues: CASSQDRFPEAFF.

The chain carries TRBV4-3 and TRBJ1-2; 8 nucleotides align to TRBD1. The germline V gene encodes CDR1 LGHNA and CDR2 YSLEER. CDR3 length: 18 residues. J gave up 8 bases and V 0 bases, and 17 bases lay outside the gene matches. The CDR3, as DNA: TGCGCCAGCAGCCAAGATCCTCTCGGGGCCGGACAGGGAGACGGCTACACCTTC. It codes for CASSQDPLGAGQGDGYTF.

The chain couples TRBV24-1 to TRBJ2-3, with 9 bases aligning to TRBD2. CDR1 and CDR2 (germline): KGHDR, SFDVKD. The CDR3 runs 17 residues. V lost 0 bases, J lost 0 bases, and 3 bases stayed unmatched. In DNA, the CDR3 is TGTGCCACCAGTGATTTGGCGCGGGGGGGTAGCACAGATACGCAGTATTTT. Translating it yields CATSDLARGGSTDTQYF.

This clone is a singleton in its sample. CDR3 coding DNA: TGTGCCAGTAGAGCTAGATGGACAGGGGAAAACATTCAGTACTTC. This encodes CASRARWTGENIQYF. This chain links TRBV19 with TRBJ2-4; 9 bases are a match to TRBD1. Germline CDR1 and CDR2: LNHDA and SQIVND (reference sequence). The junction had 8 bases not matched to a gene; V was cut back by 6 bases and J by 5 bases. The CDR3 is 15 residues long.

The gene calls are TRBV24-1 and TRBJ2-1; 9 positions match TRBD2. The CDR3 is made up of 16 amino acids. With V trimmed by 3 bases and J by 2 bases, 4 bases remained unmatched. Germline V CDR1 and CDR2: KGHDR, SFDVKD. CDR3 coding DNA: TGTGCCACCAGTGATCCGACTAGCGGAACCTACAATGAGCAGTTCTTC. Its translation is CATSDPTSGTYNEQFF.

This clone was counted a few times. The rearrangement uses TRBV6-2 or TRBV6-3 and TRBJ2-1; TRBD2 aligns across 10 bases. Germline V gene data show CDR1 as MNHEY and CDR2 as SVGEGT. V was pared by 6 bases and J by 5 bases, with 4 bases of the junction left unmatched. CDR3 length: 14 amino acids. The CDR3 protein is CASSFSGRDNEQFF. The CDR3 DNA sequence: TGTGCCAGCAGCTTCAGCGGGAGGGACAATGAGCAGTTCTTC.